This T cell receptor beta chain was sequenced during a study of blood T cell repertoires in COVID-19. Looking at the study overall: Collection of acute and convalescent COVID-19 samples took place in the United States, Italy and Spain. The analysed material was cDNA or gDNA that came from T cells, B-cell-depleted T cells, or PBMCs.

TCRdb's copy holds only in-frame clones and misses some; the assay was immunoSEQ multiplex PCR. The data hold 300,000 to 450,000 clones, with 85% to 90% observed a single time. This clone showed up just a few times. CDR1 is SEHNR and CDR2 is FQNEAQ in the germline V gene (reference sequence). Trimming shortened V by 1 base and J by 1 base, and 8 bases separated the two germline ends. The length of the CDR3 is 14 residues. Cohort allocation depended upon clinical history that participants reported. The study recruited exposed participants who had met a COVID-19 case within 2 weeks before entry. The receptor's source is a woman under 40 who had been exposed to COVID-19. The specimen was PBMCs or T cells enriched from blood (not recorded which). The chain joins TRBV7-9 to TRBJ2-7; D remains unclear. In DNA form, the CDR3 reads TGTGCCAGCAGCTTAGGGTCGACTTCCTACGAGCAGTACTTC. Translation gives CASSLGSTSYEQYF.